This passage covers 29 T cell receptor beta chains from one sample sequenced in a study of siplizumab effects on memory and regulatory T cells. Only in-frame clones appear in the TCRdb table, and some are missing; sequencing was by immunoSEQ multiplex PCR. In the table there are approximately 110,000 clones, about 91% of which are singletons. Sequencing was carried out using Tregs sorted from blood. Receptors originate from a human donor in good health.

V gene TRBV27 combines with J gene TRBJ1-6; 9 bases line up with TRBD1. The CDR3 spans 16 residues. V was clipped by 6 bases and J by 4 bases; unmatched bases: 7. Germline values: CDR1 MNHEY, CDR2 SMNVEV (reference sequence). The CDR3 region is CASRDRGTRYNSPLHF. CDR3 nucleotides: TGTGCCAGCAGAGACAGGGGGACAAGATATAATTCACCCCTCCACTTT.

V gene TRBV10-1 combines with J gene TRBJ2-3, with TRBD2 matching over 9 bases. The CDR3 spans 16 residues. V was clipped by 0 bases and J by 1 base; unmatched bases: 2. CDR1 is WNHNN and CDR2 is SYGVQD in the germline V gene (reference sequence). The CDR3 DNA reads TGCGCCAGCAGTGAGTCGATAGCGGGAGGCACAGATACGCAGTATTTT. Its protein product is CASSESIAGGTDTQYF.

The V gene is TRBV18, the J gene TRBJ1-6, with D unresolved. In germline, CDR1 is KGHSH, CDR2 LQKENI. This CDR3 has 16 residues. Trimming removed 2 bases at V and 3 bases at J, with 11 bases between. This chain's CDR3 is CASSPKLGVYNSPLHF. For the CDR3, the DNA is TGTGCCAGCTCACCAAAACTCGGAGTCTATAATTCACCCCTCCACTTT.

This clone was seen a single time. The rearrangement links TRBV5-4 to TRBJ1-1; D is ambiguous. V dropped 2 bases and J dropped 2 bases, with 4 bases sitting between them. Germline V CDR1 and CDR2: SGHNT, YYREEE (reference sequence). The CDR3 is 12 residues long. The CDR3 spells CASSFFNTEAFF. CDR3 sequence (DNA): TGTGCCAGCAGCTTTTTTAACACTGAAGCTTTCTTT.

This chain joins TRBV25-1 and TRBJ2-5, with 7 bases matching TRBD1. Trimming cost V 2 bases and J 4 bases; bases outside gene matches: 4. In germline, CDR1 is MGHDK, CDR2 SYGVNS. CDR3 length: 14 amino acids. The CDR3 sequence: CASSEKGGRETQYF. The CDR3 coding sequence is TGTGCCAGCAGTGAAAAAGGGGGCAGAGAGACCCAGTACTTC.

The rearrangement uses TRBV5-4 and TRBJ2-6, with D perhaps matching TRBD2 (5 bases). The CDR3 loop spans 15 amino acids. In germline, CDR1 is SGHNT, CDR2 YYREEE (reference sequence). Trimming removed 2 bases at V and 2 bases at J, with 8 bases between. This CDR3 is CASSFGGPGANVLTF. CDR3 coding DNA: TGTGCCAGCAGCTTTGGAGGCCCTGGGGCCAACGTCCTGACTTTC.

V and J are TRBV7-3 and TRBJ2-7; maybe TRBD1 (6 bases). The germline CDR1 and CDR2 sequences are SGHTA and FQGTGA. V gave up 5 bases and J gave up 0 bases, with 11 bases separating them. The CDR3 sequence is 14 residues long. CDR3 region: CASSLRQDSYEQYF. The CDR3 DNA sequence: TGTGCCAGCAGCCTTCGACAGGACTCCTACGAGCAGTACTTC.

The chain employs TRBV7-9 and TRBJ1-1; no clear D. Germline V gene data show CDR1 as SEHNR and CDR2 as FQNEAQ (reference sequence). V was trimmed by 3 bases and J by 2 bases, leaving 7 bases between them. The CDR3 contains 13 residues. The CDR3 DNA reads TGTGCCAGCAGCTTGGGAATCAACACTGAAGCTTTCTTT. Translating it yields CASSLGINTEAFF.

A single count supports this clone. This chain joins TRBV18 and TRBJ1-1, with 9 bases aligning to TRBD1. Germline V gene lookup returns CDR1 KGHSH and CDR2 LQKENI. CDR3 length equals 14 residues. The V segment lost 5 bases and the J segment 6 bases; nucleotides outside the gene matches: 7. This chain's CDR3 is CASSADRGAPEAFF. The CDR3 DNA sequence: TGTGCCAGCTCAGCGGACAGGGGAGCCCCTGAAGCTTTCTTT.

This chain links TRBV4-2 with TRBJ1-2, with 7 bases lining up with TRBD1. The CDR3 is made up of 16 amino acids. After removal of 2 bases from V and 0 bases from J, the junction contained 6 bases not matched to a gene. The germline gives CDR1 LGHNA, CDR2 YNFKEQ. In nucleotides, the CDR3 is TGTGCCAGCAGCCAAAGAAGGGACAGTTCTAACTATGGCTACACCTTC. Residues: CASSQRRDSSNYGYTF.

V and J are TRBV2 and TRBJ2-3; possible D gene TRBD1, 5 bases. Trimming shortened V by 4 bases and J by 7 bases, and 12 bases separated the two germline ends. Germline lookup yields CDR1 SNHLY and CDR2 FYNNEI. This CDR3 is built from 13 residues. CDR3 amino acids: CASSAHRYHTQYF. The CDR3 nucleotides are TGTGCCAGCAGTGCCCACAGGTACCATACGCAGTATTTT.

This rearrangement joins TRBV5-1 to TRBJ1-2, with D hard to call. Germline CDR1 reads SGHRS; CDR2 reads YFSETQ. There are 15 residues in the CDR3. V shed 0 bases and J shed 6 bases, with 15 bases lying between them. The CDR3 loop is CASSLGGVLQDGYTF. The CDR3 DNA follows: TGCGCCAGCAGCTTGGGTGGGGTGCTCCAAGATGGCTACACCTTC.

In this sample, this clone turned up once. This chain links TRBV5-1 with TRBJ1-1; TRBD1 agrees at 8 bases. V trimming: 4 bases; J trimming: 9 bases; junction bases outside the gene matches: 11. Germline assignment: CDR1 SGHRS and CDR2 YFSETQ. The CDR3 has 14 amino acids. This chain's CDR3 is CASSLRTGQTQAFF. The CDR3 DNA follows: TGCGCCAGCAGCCTACGGACAGGGCAAACTCAAGCTTTCTTT.

The rearrangement links TRBV5-1 to TRBJ1-2, with D unresolved. The germline V gene encodes CDR1 SGHRS and CDR2 YFSETQ. Trimming took off 0 bases at V and 8 bases at J, with 14 bases between the two ends. The length of the CDR3 is 14 residues. The CDR3 sequence: CASSLEGRIMGYTF. The DNA of the CDR3 is TGCGCCAGCAGCTTGGAAGGCCGCATCATGGGCTACACCTTC. The full variable domain, in which reference TRBV5-1 and TRBJ1-2 provide the parts outside the CDR3, is KAGVTQTPRYLIKTRGQQVTLSCSPISGHRSVSWYQQTPGQGLQFLFEYFSETQRNKGNFPGRFSGRQFSNSRSEMNVSTLELGDSALYLCASSLEGRIMGYTFGSGTRLTVV.

Only one count was recorded for this clone. The rearrangement links TRBV5-1 to TRBJ2-2; D is unresolved. Germline CDR1 is SGHRS and CDR2 is YFSETQ. This CDR3 comprises 13 residues. The germline V and J ends were trimmed by 4 bases and 3 bases, with 7 bases remaining between them. The CDR3 nucleotides are TGCGCCAGCAGCCTCGGACACACCGGGGAGCTGTTTTTT. Protein product: CASSLGHTGELFF. The entire variable domain, with the rest obtained from reference TRBV5-1 and TRBJ2-2, is as follows: KAGVTQTPRYLIKTRGQQVTLSCSPISGHRSVSWYQQTPGQGLQFLFEYFSETQRNKGNFPGRFSGRQFSNSRSEMNVSTLELGDSALYLCASSLGHTGELFFGEGSRLTVL.

As concerns this clone: At one of its ends the junction is not consistent with the germline gene, which may arise from a read error. The chain has TRBV6-6 and TRBJ2-5, with 9 bases identical to TRBD2. This CDR3 is 16 amino acids long. Germline CDR1 reads MNHNY; CDR2 reads SVGAGI (reference sequence). In DNA form, the CDR3 reads TGTGCCAGCAGTTCTCTTGCTAGCGGGAAAGGAGAGGCCCAGTACTTC. Amino acids: CASSSLASGKGEAQYF.

The chain has TRBV2 and TRBJ1-1; D gene ambiguous. V lost 2 bases and J lost 3, with 1 base in between. Germline-derived CDR1 and CDR2 are SNHLY and FYNNEI. The CDR3 totals 11 residues. CDR3 nucleotide sequence: TGTGCCAGCAGTGAACACACTGAAGCTTTCTTT. Translation gives CASSEHTEAFF.

CDR3 sequence reads: CSVDRGQGTDTQYF. The DNA for the CDR3 is TGCAGCGTTGATAGAGGACAGGGGACAGATACGCAGTATTTT. The chain employs TRBV29-1 and TRBJ2-3, with 9 bases identical to TRBD1. CDR1 and CDR2 from the germline V gene are SQVTM and ANQGSEA. The CDR3 loop spans 14 amino acids. V trimming: 3 bases; J trimming: 3 bases; junction bases outside the gene matches: 4.

The rearrangement links TRBV18 to TRBJ1-5; perhaps TRBD1 as D (5 bases). Trimming shortened V by 1 base and J by 5 bases, and 12 bases separated the two germline ends. Looked up from germline, CDR1 is KGHSH and CDR2 is LQKENI. The length of the CDR3 is 15 residues. Here the CDR3 reads CASSPQSGRDQPQHF. CDR3 nucleotides: TGTGCCAGCTCACCACAATCAGGGCGGGATCAGCCCCAGCATTTT.

This chain connects TRBV19 to TRBJ2-3, with 10 bases that match TRBD1. Germline assignment: CDR1 LNHDA and CDR2 SQIVND (reference sequence). The length of the CDR3 is 14 residues. Germline trimming cut 6 bases from V and 2 bases from J; bases unmatched to any gene: 2. Here the CDR3 DNA reads TGTGCCAGTAGAAGACAGGGGGCCACAGATACGCAGTATTTT. Translating it yields CASRRQGATDTQYF.

The chain joins TRBV7-2 to TRBJ2-1, with TRBD2 matching 12 bases. Per germline, CDR1 SGHTA and CDR2 FQGNSA. The CDR3 sequence is 18 residues long. With V trimmed by 3 bases and J by 0 bases, 6 bases remained unmatched. In DNA form, the CDR3 reads TGTGCCAGCAGCTTCACTAGCGGGAGGCGATTCTCCTACAATGAGCAGTTCTTC. It encodes CASSFTSGRRFSYNEQFF. Together with reference TRBV7-2 and TRBJ2-1, the CDR3 gives the full variable domain: GAGVSQSPSNKVTEKGKDVELRCDPISGHTALYWYRQSLGQGLEFLIYFQGNSAPDKSGLPSDRFSAERTGGSVSTLTIQRTQQEDSAVYLCASSFTSGRRFSYNEQFFGPGTRLTVL.

About this clone itself: One junction end does not reproduce the germline sequence, and a read error may be involved. The rearrangement links TRBV20-1 to TRBJ1-4; a weak D match, TRBD1 (5 bases). Germline values: CDR1 DFQATT, CDR2 SNEGSKA (reference sequence). The CDR3 consists of 10 residues. This CDR3 reads CSARRDGHLF. CDR3 nucleotide sequence: TGCAGTGCTCGCCGGGACGGACACCTTTTT.

The chain joins TRBV7-2 to TRBJ1-3; D uncertain. Germline assignment: CDR1 SGHTA and CDR2 FQGNSA. The CDR3 sequence is 13 residues long. V lost 5 bases and J lost 4, with 9 bases in between. The DNA for the CDR3 is TGTGCCAGCAGCCTCAGTGCCGGAAACACCATATATTTT. Translating it yields CASSLSAGNTIYF. Together with reference TRBV7-2 and TRBJ1-3, the CDR3 gives the full variable domain: GAGVSQSPSNKVTEKGKDVELRCDPISGHTALYWYRQSLGQGLEFLIYFQGNSAPDKSGLPSDRFSAERTGGSVSTLTIQRTQQEDSAVYLCASSLSAGNTIYFGEGSWLTVV.

The chain is built from TRBV5-1 and TRBJ2-5, with 10 bases that match TRBD2. The CDR3 is 15 amino acids. Germline values: CDR1 SGHRS, CDR2 YFSETQ. Trimming at V came to 1 base and at J to 5 bases, leaving 5 bases not matched to a gene. CDR3 nucleotides: TGCGCCAGCAGCTTGCCTAGCGGGGGTCTCGAGACCCAGTACTTC. This translates into CASSLPSGGLETQYF.

The V call is TRBV5-4, the J call TRBJ2-1; 9 positions match TRBD2. V lost 0 bases and J lost 4; bases outside the gene matches: 2. The CDR3 sequence is 15 residues long. The germline gives CDR1 SGHNT, CDR2 YYREEE (reference sequence). CDR3: CASSLGSGGYNEQFF. For the CDR3, the DNA is TGTGCCAGCAGCTTGGGTAGCGGGGGATACAATGAGCAGTTCTTC.

The chain joins TRBV6-1 to TRBJ1-1; D possibly corresponds to TRBD1 (6 bases). Germline V gene lookup returns CDR1 MNHNS and CDR2 SASEGT. The CDR3 contains 13 residues. The germline V and J ends were trimmed by 4 bases and 3 bases, with 9 bases remaining between them. DNA of the CDR3: TGTGCCAGCAGTGTATCAGGGGACACTGAAGCTTTCTTT. It encodes CASSVSGDTEAFF.

This clone was detected only a few times. This specimen includes other DNA sequences encoding the same CDR3. The rearrangement uses TRBV5-4 and TRBJ1-1; 9 nucleotides match TRBD1. The CDR3 has 14 residues. V lost 0 bases, J lost 5 bases, and 2 bases stayed unmatched. Germline V gene lookup returns CDR1 SGHNT and CDR2 YYREEE (reference sequence). The CDR3 loop reads CASSLDRGRTEAFF. CDR3 nucleotide sequence: TGTGCCAGCAGCTTGGACAGGGGGCGGACTGAAGCTTTCTTT. The whole variable domain, filled in from reference TRBV5-4 and TRBJ1-1, reads ETGVTQSPTHLIKTRGQQVTLRCSSQSGHNTVSWYQQALGQGPQFIFQYYREEENGRGNFPPRFSGLQFPNYSSELNVNALELDDSALYLCASSLDRGRTEAFFGQGTRLTVV.

The rearrangement joins TRBV29-1 to TRBJ2-5, with D possibly TRBD1 on 5 matching bases. From germline, CDR1 is SQVTM and CDR2 ANQGSEA. The ends were cut back, 6 bases at V and 5 bases at J, with 10 bases in the middle. This CDR3 has 11 amino acids. The CDR3 nucleotides read TGCAGCGTCGCCAGGGTGGAGACCCAGTACTTC. Protein: CSVARVETQYF. Drawing the rest from reference TRBV29-1 and TRBJ2-5, the complete variable domain is SAVISQKPSRDICQRGTSLTIQCQVDSQVTMMFWYRQQPGQSLTLIATANQGSEATYESGFVIDKFPISRPNLTFSTLTVSNMSPEDSSIYLCSVARVETQYFGPGTRLLVL.

V and J are TRBV13 and TRBJ1-2; a weak D match, TRBD1 (6 bases). Germline assignment: CDR1 PRHDT and CDR2 FYEKMQ (reference sequence). V lost 5 bases and J lost 4, with 20 bases in between. This CDR3 comprises 16 residues. The CDR3 protein is CASSPRTAEGIYGYTF. CDR3 DNA sequence: TGTGCCAGCAGCCCGAGGACAGCCGAGGGTATCTATGGCTACACCTTC.